The source of this T cell receptor (beta chain) is a study of blood T cells in healthy people across ages. The study's findings and limits: It was not possible, with unsorted PBMCs, to conclusively compare naive and antigen-experienced cells.

Per the germline V gene, CDR1 is KGHSH and CDR2 is LQKENI. CDR3 size: 17 residues. All donors came from Russia, were Caucasian and healthy, and spanned ages roughly 6 to 100. Samples had at least 6.5 million PBMCs isolated from them. Then a second PCR, running about 6 to 12 cycles, was carried out with a sample-barcoded 5' primer and a J-beta primer mix. The authors tagged each cDNA molecule using a template-switch adaptor with 12 random nucleotides. One entry per CDR3 protein results from TCRdb running MiXCR on the 5' RACE reads. The repertoire includes 790,000 or so distinct CDR3 sequences, about 56% of them detected once, and 20% to 30% sits in the top ten. On this clonotype: The target antigen is unknown.

V and J are TRBV18 and TRBJ2-7; 8 nucleotides align to TRBD1. Matching the DNA end better, TRBJ2-5 makes the J call doubtful. The source material was blood. This receptor was obtained from a man between 40 and 49 years old in good health. The CDR3 is CASSPSLPGQALETQYF. The DNA of the CDR3 is TGTGCCAGCTCCCCCTCCTTGCCGGGACAGGCATTGGAGACCCAGTACTTC.